Presented here are 25 T cell receptor beta chains from one specimen sequenced in a study of CD8 T cells in Susac syndrome. The authors reverse transcribed about 0.45 to 1 ug RNA with random hexamers. TCRdb re-called the immunoSEQ multiplex PCR reads with MiXCR, one entry per CDR3 protein. This sample carries approximately 230,000 distinct CDR3 sequences, around 93% of them seen once, and the ten largest clones take approximately 0.07%. Sequencing was done on a sample of CD4+ T cells from PBMCs. The origin of the receptors is a human donor with multiple sclerosis.

This clonotype appeared once. The gene calls are TRBV16 and TRBJ1-2; a weak D match, TRBD1 (5 bases). CDR1 and CDR2 (germline): KGHSY, FQNENV. V shed 2 bases and J shed 5 bases, with 21 bases lying between them. This CDR3 spans 17 amino acids. CDR3 sequence (DNA): TGTGCCAGCAGCCAAGGCCCCACAGGAACAGACAAGTATGGCTACACCTTC. Its translation is CASSQGPTGTDKYGYTF. Complete variable domain (other parts from reference TRBV16 and TRBJ1-2): GEEVAQTPKHLVRGEGQKAKLYCAPIKGHSYVFWYQQVLKNEFKFLISFQNENVFDETGMPKERFSAKCLPNSPCSLEIQATKLEDSAVYFCASSQGPTGTDKYGYTFGSGTRLTVV.

This clonotype was recorded only once. The chain carries TRBV24-1 and TRBJ2-3, with 10 positions matching TRBD1. The CDR3 extends over 15 amino acids. The V gene's germline CDR1 is KGHDR and CDR2 SFDVKD. The V segment lost 5 bases and the J segment 1 base; nucleotides outside the gene matches: 2. The chain's CDR3 is CATSGGTGGTDTQYF. The CDR3 DNA sequence: TGTGCCACCAGTGGGGGGACAGGGGGCACAGATACGCAGTATTTT.

This clonotype was counted a single time. The rearrangement uses TRBV18 and TRBJ2-7; 13 bases align to TRBD2. Germline V gene lookup returns CDR1 KGHSH and CDR2 LQKENI. With V trimmed by 6 bases and J by 2 bases, 7 bases remained unmatched. The CDR3 contains 16 residues. The CDR3 loop reads CASSRGLAGITYEQYF. Here the CDR3 DNA reads TGTGCCAGCTCGAGGGGACTAGCGGGGATTACCTACGAGCAGTACTTC.

Turning to this clonotype: The junction shows a germline mismatch at one end, possibly a read error. This chain joins TRBV4-1 and TRBJ1-1, with 9 bases aligning to TRBD1. Germline CDR1 is MGHRA and CDR2 is YSYEKL. This CDR3 is built from 17 residues. The CDR3 is CASSQGQGKGGGTEAFF. DNA for the CDR3: TGCGCCAGCAGTCAAGGACAGGGGAAAGGTGGTGGCACTGAAGCTTTCTTT.

As DNA, the CDR3 is TGTGCCAGCAGCGGACTAGCGGGGGCCGCAGATACGCAGTATTTT. It is translated as CASSGLAGAADTQYF. The chain employs TRBV12-3 or TRBV12-4 and TRBJ2-3; 13 bases agree with TRBD2. The CDR3 length is 15 residues. The J segment lost 4 bases and the V segment lost 6 bases, leaving 4 bases of the junction unmatched.

This chain connects TRBV20-1 to TRBJ2-2; 14 nucleotides agree with TRBD2. With V trimmed by 6 bases and J by 7 bases, 7 bases remained unmatched. The CDR3 length is 15 residues. Per the germline V gene, CDR1 is DFQATT and CDR2 is SNEGSKA (reference sequence). DNA for the CDR3: TGCAGTGCAACGGGACTAGCGGGGGCCGACGGGGAGCTGTTTTTT. It specifies CSATGLAGADGELFF.

This chain uses TRBV4-1 with TRBJ1-4, with D hard to call. The CDR3 spans 14 residues. Trimming took 4 bases from V and 3 from J, leaving 9 bases between them. The germline V gene encodes CDR1 MGHRA and CDR2 YSYEKL. The CDR3 bases are TGCGCCAGCAGCCCGACGAGCGCTAATGAAAAACTGTTTTTT. Translation gives CASSPTSANEKLFF.

The rearrangement links TRBV12-3 or TRBV12-4 to TRBJ1-2; D gene uncertain. The CDR3 length is 13 residues. Trimming shortened V by 5 bases and J by 7 bases, and 14 bases separated the two germline ends. In nucleotides, the CDR3 is TGTGCCAGCAGTACCCGGGCGCTCGGTGGCTACACCTTC. Protein: CASSTRALGGYTF.

The V gene is TRBV29-1, the J gene TRBJ2-4; TRBD1 agrees at 9 bases. This CDR3 spans 13 amino acids. The germline V gene has CDR1 SQVTM and CDR2 ANQGSEA. The J segment lost 0 bases and the V segment lost 7 bases, leaving 1 base of the junction unmatched. DNA of the CDR3: TGCAGCGCGGGACAGGGAGCCAAAAACATTCAGTACTTC. Residues: CSAGQGAKNIQYF.

Comment on this clonotype: One end of the junction fails to match germline, which may point to a read error. This chain uses TRBV29-1 with TRBJ1-3; unclear D gene. Germline CDR1 SQVTM, CDR2 ANQGSEA. The CDR3 loop spans 12 amino acids. The chain's CDR3 is CSVEVSENTIYF. Written as DNA, the CDR3 is TGCAGCGTTGAAGTCTCTGAAAACACCATATATTTT. The variable domain in full, with the rest retrieved from reference TRBV29-1 and TRBJ1-3, is SAVISQKPSRDICQRGTSLTIQCQVDSQVTMMFWYRQQPGQSLTLIATANQGSEATYESGFVIDKFPISRPNLTFSTLTVSNMSPEDSSIYLCSVEVSENTIYFGEGSWLTVV.

This chain connects TRBV12-3 or TRBV12-4 to TRBJ1-1; no clear D gene. CDR3 length: 13 residues. V was trimmed by 2 bases and J by 5 bases, leaving 9 bases between them. CDR3 nucleotides: TGTGCCAGCAGTTTAACGTCGTGGACTGAAGCTTTCTTT. Translation: CASSLTSWTEAFF.

V gene TRBV10-3 combines with J gene TRBJ1-6; possibly TRBD1 for D (6 bases). The CDR3 spans 15 residues. Trimming left V 0 bases short and J 7 bases short, with 10 bases between. Germline-derived CDR1 and CDR2 are ENHRY and SYGVKD. DNA of the CDR3: TGTGCCATCAGTGAGTCGGGAACAGGGAATTCACCCCTCCACTTT. Translated, it gives CAISESGTGNSPLHF.

The V and J genes are TRBV10-3 and TRBJ2-2, with 9 bases aligning to TRBD1. Germline V gives CDR1 ENHRY, CDR2 SYGVKD. The CDR3 is 14 residues long. V lost 6 bases and J lost 8; bases outside the gene matches: 7. CDR3 protein: CAISRDRESGELFF. DNA for the CDR3: TGTGCCATCAGCCGGGACAGGGAATCGGGGGAGCTGTTTTTT.

V usage is TRBV20-1 and J usage is TRBJ1-5; D is perhaps TRBD1 (6 bases). Germline V CDR1 and CDR2: DFQATT, SNEGSKA (reference sequence). CDR3 length: 14 residues. The V gene lost 5 bases and the J gene lost 7 bases, with 18 bases spanning the gap. The CDR3 reads CSASKGGGAQPQHF. CDR3 coding DNA: TGCAGTGCTTCCAAAGGAGGGGGTGCCCAGCCCCAGCATTTT.

V is TRBV4-1 and J is TRBJ2-5, with 10 positions matching TRBD2. The CDR3 sequence is 14 residues long. The germline V gene has CDR1 MGHRA and CDR2 YSYEKL. After removal of 2 bases from V and 4 bases from J, the junction contained 1 base not matched to a gene. The CDR3 DNA reads TGCGCCAGCAGCCAATGGACTAGCGGAGAGACCCAGTACTTC. Its protein product is CASSQWTSGETQYF.

The gene calls are TRBV30 and TRBJ2-7; D gene unclear. The V end lost 2 bases, the J end lost 2 bases, and 10 bases lay between the germline ends. This CDR3 is built from 13 residues. Germline V CDR1 and CDR2: GTSNPN, SVGIG (reference sequence). The CDR3: CAWSSASPYEQYF. The CDR3 nucleotides are TGTGCCTGGAGTAGCGCCTCCCCCTACGAGCAGTACTTC.

The genes are TRBV9 and TRBJ1-3; TRBD1 matches at 7 bases. The CDR3 sequence is 17 residues long. With 4 bases clipped from V and 0 bases from J, the junction kept 10 bases outside the gene matches. Per the germline V gene, CDR1 is SGDLS and CDR2 is YYNGEE. CDR3 sequence: CASSPLEGAISGNTIYF. The CDR3 nucleotides read TGTGCCAGCAGCCCATTGGAGGGGGCCATCTCTGGAAACACCATATATTTT.

This chain joins TRBV2 and TRBJ1-1, with D possibly being TRBD1 (6 bases). The CDR3 sequence is 15 residues long. CDR1 is SNHLY and CDR2 is FYNNEI in the germline V gene. V was clipped by 4 bases and J by 1 base, with 13 bases between them. The CDR3 reads CASSGQGTKNTEAFF. CDR3 coding DNA: TGTGCCAGCAGTGGCCAAGGGACAAAGAACACTGAAGCTTTCTTT. Supplemented by reference TRBV2 and TRBJ1-1, the full variable domain reads EPEVTQTPSHQVTQMGQEVILRCVPISNHLYFYWYRQILGQKVEFLVSFYNNEISEKSEIFDDQFSVERPDGSNFTLKIRSTKLEDSAMYFCASSGQGTKNTEAFFGQGTRLTVV.

This sequence joins TRBV7-9 and TRBJ1-1, with D possibly being TRBD1 (5 bases). This CDR3 is built from 13 residues. Germline V lookup: CDR1 SEHNR, CDR2 FQNEAQ (reference sequence). Trimming stripped 7 bases from V and 2 bases from J, with 11 bases between. CDR3 residues: CASKLDTNTEAFF. The CDR3 bases are TGTGCCAGCAAACTGGACACAAACACTGAAGCTTTCTTT.

This rearrangement joins TRBV12-3 or TRBV12-4 to TRBJ1-1; no firm D call. This CDR3 is built from 10 residues. Trimming removed 3 bases at V and 7 bases at J, with 3 bases between. In DNA form, the CDR3 reads TGTGCCAGCAGTTTTGTTGAAGCTTTCTTT. Translated: CASSFVEAFF.

The CDR3 DNA reads TGTGCCTGGAGTCACCGGGCTAGCGTAGGAAATGAGCAGTTCTTC. This sequence encodes CAWSHRASVGNEQFF. The chain uses TRBV30 and TRBJ2-1; possible D gene TRBD2, 6 bases. Trimming took off 2 bases at V and 7 bases at J, with 18 bases between the two ends. Germline loops: CDR1 GTSNPN, CDR2 SVGIG (reference sequence). The CDR3 runs to 15 residues.

The chain joins TRBV29-1 to TRBJ1-1, with D perhaps matching TRBD1 (6 bases). In germline, CDR1 is SQVTM, CDR2 ANQGSEA. V lost 4 bases and J 4 bases, leaving 16 bases between the germline ends. This CDR3 contains 14 residues. The CDR3 DNA reads as TGCAGCGTTGGCCACGGCGGGGGCGGCACTGAAGCTTTCTTT. Translated, it gives CSVGHGGGGTEAFF.

J is TRBJ2-5 and V is TRBV5-4; no firm D call. This CDR3 comprises 15 residues. Trimming left V 0 bases short and J 5 bases short, with 14 bases between. Germline V gene data show CDR1 as SGHNT and CDR2 as YYREEE (reference sequence). The CDR3 here is CASSLVTDPWETQYF. In nucleotides, the CDR3 is TGTGCCAGCAGCTTGGTAACAGACCCTTGGGAGACCCAGTACTTC.

The chain employs TRBV12-3 or TRBV12-4 and TRBJ1-2; unclear D gene. The CDR3 totals 16 residues. Trimming pared 2 bases from V and 0 bases from J, leaving 13 bases between. CDR3 nucleotides: TGTGCCAGCAGTTTATGGTCCGGGCCCACTAACTATGGCTACACCTTC. Translating gives CASSLWSGPTNYGYTF.

The chain employs TRBV20-1 and TRBJ1-2; D uncertain. V shed 3 bases and J shed 1 base, with 12 bases lying between them. CDR1 DFQATT and CDR2 SNEGSKA come from the germline V gene (reference sequence). This CDR3 comprises 14 residues. DNA of the CDR3: TGCAGTGCTAGTTCCATCGGACGTAACTATGGCTACACCTTC. Protein: CSASSIGRNYGYTF.